The rows below give T cell receptor beta chains drawn from one sample of a study of graft-versus-host responses after intestinal transplantation. Using immunoSEQ multiplex PCR, the repertoire was profiled, and TCRdb retains in-frame clones only, with some absent. The data contain 23,000 or so clones, approximately 40% of them singletons. The specimen was alloreactive CD4+ T cells from a mixed lymphocyte reaction culture, collected before intestinal transplant. These receptors all come from a human patient who received an intestinal transplant. Both conserved end residues are part of each CDR3. D genes are given only for firm matches. Part of the rows lack a size; the others show once, few, many or a class for expanded clones.

D gene,V gene,clone size,J gene,CDR3 protein,CDR3 DNA
-,TRBV9,-,TRBJ2-1,CASSARGEQFF,TGTGCCAGCAGCGCCCGCGGTGAGCAGTTCTTC
TRBD2,TRBV7-2,-,TRBJ2-1,CASSLLAGGRPYNEQFF,TGTGCCAGCAGCCTACTAGCGGGGGGGAGACCTTACAATGAGCAGTTCTTC
-,TRBV6-1,few,TRBJ1-3,CASSEPTGSGNTIYF,TGTGCCAGCAGTGAACCTACAGGGAGTGGAAACACCATATATTTT
-,TRBV7-9,-,TRBJ2-3,CASSYPGETDTQYF,TGTGCCAGCAGCTACCCGGGGGAAACAGATACGCAGTATTTT
-,TRBV7-9,-,TRBJ1-2,CASSLDPGTVRGYTF,TGTGCCAGCAGCTTAGACCCCGGGACTGTGAGAGGCTACACCTTC
-,TRBV6-6,few,TRBJ2-5,CASSLGGPQETQYF,TGTGCCAGCAGTTTAGGGGGACCCCAAGAGACCCAGTACTTC
TRBD1,TRBV4-2,few,TRBJ2-3,CASSLRGDRGADTQYF,TGTGCCAGCAGCTTACGGGGGGACAGGGGCGCAGATACGCAGTATTTT
-,TRBV4-3,-,TRBJ2-3,CASRRGGGGDTQYF,TGCGCCAGCAGGAGGGGGGGCGGGGGAGATACGCAGTATTTT
-,TRBV6-5,-,TRBJ1-5,CASREQNQPQHF,TGTGCCAGCAGAGAACAGAATCAGCCCCAGCATTTT
-,TRBV4-2,-,TRBJ2-3,CASSPETERDTQYF,TGTGCCAGCAGCCCAGAGACGGAGAGAGATACGCAGTATTTT
-,TRBV21-1,-,TRBJ1-6,CASSALGPNSPLHF,TGTGCCAGCAGCGCGCTGGGGCCAAATTCACCCCTCCACTTT
-,TRBV18,-,TRBJ2-7,CASSAVQDWEQYF,TGTGCCAGCTCAGCTGTCCAGGACTGGGAGCAGTACTTC
-,TRBV6-5,once,TRBJ2-3,CASSFVLASTDTQYF,TGTGCCAGCAGTTTTGTCTTGGCTAGCACAGATACGCAGTATTTT
TRBD2,TRBV5-6,-,TRBJ2-1,CASSFGSGLGEQFF,TGTGCCAGCAGCTTTGGTAGCGGGCTGGGTGAGCAGTTCTTC
TRBD2,TRBV5-4,few,TRBJ2-1,CASSSSGGYNEQFF,TGTGCCAGCAGTAGTAGCGGGGGATACAATGAGCAGTTCTTC
-,TRBV6-6,-,TRBJ1-6,CASSVYNSPLHF,TGTGCCAGCAGTGTTTATAATTCGCCCCTCCACTTT
TRBD2,TRBV27,-,TRBJ2-5,CATQFLGGETQYF,TGTGCCACCCAATTTTTGGGGGGGGAGACCCAGTACTTC
-,TRBV7-2,-,TRBJ1-5,CASSFQGISNQPQHF,TGTGCCAGCAGCTTTCAGGGCATAAGCAATCAGCCCCAGCATTTT
TRBD2,TRBV6-6,-,TRBJ2-7,CASSSPLAASYEQYF,TGTGCCAGCAGTTCCCCCCTAGCGGCCTCCTACGAGCAGTACTTC
-,TRBV11-1,-,TRBJ2-7,CASSFYNEQYF,TGTGCCAGCAGCTTTTACAACGAGCAGTACTTC
-,TRBV7-6,-,TRBJ1-5,CASSLDGRSNQPQHF,TGTGCCAGCAGCTTAGATGGGAGGAGCAATCAGCCCCAGCATTTT
-,TRBV27,once,TRBJ1-5,CASPSGEYNQPQHF,TGTGCCAGCCCGAGTGGGGAGTACAATCAGCCCCAGCATTTT
TRBD1,TRBV7-9,-,TRBJ2-5,CASSPGTGETQYF,TGTGCCAGCAGCCCCGGGACAGGGGAGACCCAGTACTTC
TRBD1,TRBV28,few,TRBJ1-2,CASSTGGGNYGYTF,TGTGCCAGCAGTACAGGGGGCGGGAACTATGGCTACACCTTC
-,TRBV12-2,-,TRBJ2-7,CASLGFYEQYF,TGTGCAAGTCTCGGGTTCTACGAGCAGTACTTC